This T cell receptor (beta chain) appears in the sequencing data of a study of a mutant IDH1 vaccine in newly diagnosed glioma. The germline gives CDR1 SSHAT, CDR2 FNYEAQ (reference sequence). The trim removed 5 bases at V and 1 base at J, leaving 12 bases unmatched. CDR3 length: 17 residues. The time point here: week 11, during vaccination. In every dose of vaccine, 300 ug of mutant IDH1 20-mer peptide was given alongside topical imiquimod. This clone appeared a single time. Its antigen is unidentified. Sequencing used immunoSEQ multiplex PCR; TCRdb keeps in-frame clones, though not all of them. This sample has roughly 62,000 clones, with approximately 90% found just once.

The clonotype was recovered from a man aged 40-55 years with glioma. The chain recombines TRBV7-7 with TRBJ2-3, with 7 positions matching TRBD2. The sample here was PBMCs, taken from a glioma patient whose treatment included an IDH1 peptide vaccine. The CDR3 coding sequence is TGTGCCAGCAGCCCTATCGCGGCTAGCGGTCGCACAGATACGCAGTATTTT. This encodes CASSPIAASGRTDTQYF.